What follows are 29 T cell receptor beta chains derived from one specimen sequenced in a study of beta chain features in type 1 diabetes. What was sequenced were expressed TCRB transcripts, since all of the isolated RNA had been reverse transcribed. Generated by immunoSEQ multiplex PCR, the TCRdb table keeps only in-frame clones and is missing some. Of just over 450,000 clones in the sample, 30% are singletons; the top ten hold around 0.065%. Sequencing was performed on naive CD4+ T cells from blood. All receptors come from a young man in good health.

The chain recombines TRBV6-5 with TRBJ2-5; weak D call: TRBD2 (6 bases). In germline, CDR1 is MNHEY, CDR2 SVGAGI. V was shortened by 5 bases and J by 2 bases, with 6 bases between the two germline ends. The CDR3 sequence is 12 residues long. CDR3 protein: CASSGGQETQYF. Here the CDR3 DNA reads TGTGCCAGCAGTGGGGGGCAAGAGACCCAGTACTTC.

V and J are TRBV12-5 and TRBJ2-1; D call uncertain. This CDR3 region has 14 residues. Deletions cut 0 bases from V and 4 bases from J, with 7 bases between. CDR1 and CDR2 (germline): LGHNT, FRNRAP. The CDR3 region is CASGLVTSYNEQFF. CDR3 nucleotide sequence: TGTGCTAGTGGTTTGGTAACCTCATACAATGAGCAGTTCTTC.

This clone occurred a few times. The chain recombines TRBV2 with TRBJ2-3, with TRBD2 matching 7 bases. The CDR3 length is 13 residues. Germline V gene lookup returns CDR1 SNHLY and CDR2 FYNNEI. The junction had 6 bases not matched to a gene; V was cut back by 8 bases and J by 4 bases. The CDR3 is CASGRESSDTQYF. The CDR3 region has the DNA TGTGCCAGCGGGCGGGAGTCTTCAGATACGCAGTATTTT.

The gene calls are TRBV2 and TRBJ2-2; D is unclear. Germline CDR1 SNHLY, CDR2 FYNNEI. The length of the CDR3 is 15 residues. Trimming left V 3 bases short and J 0 bases short, with 8 bases between. CDR3 sequence (DNA): TGTGCCAGCAGTGATAGACGGCCGAACACCGGGGAGCTGTTTTTT. The encoded protein is CASSDRRPNTGELFF.

CDR3 sequence (DNA): TGCGCCAGCGGCGAACGCACAGATACGCAGTATTTT. Residues: CASGERTDTQYF. The chain carries TRBV5-1 and TRBJ2-3; no firm D call. Trimming shortened V by 7 bases and J by 1 base, and 7 bases separated the two germline ends. From germline, CDR1 is SGHRS and CDR2 YFSETQ. The CDR3 is 12 residues long.

The chain combines TRBV7-2 with TRBJ2-1, with TRBD2 identical over 13 bases. The CDR3 runs 17 residues. V lost 1 base and J lost 7; bases outside the gene matches: 7. Germline values: CDR1 SGHTA, CDR2 FQGNSA. CDR3 sequence: CASSLVGTSGIGNEQFF. For the CDR3, the DNA is TGTGCCAGCAGCTTAGTGGGGACTAGCGGGATAGGTAATGAGCAGTTCTTC.

This chain joins TRBV29-1 and TRBJ1-2, with no clear D. Germline V gene lookup returns CDR1 SQVTM and CDR2 ANQGSEA. V was clipped by 1 base and J by 6 bases, with 6 bases between them. This CDR3 has 11 amino acids. The CDR3 loop is CSVEGADGYTF. CDR3 bases: TGCAGCGTTGAAGGGGCTGATGGCTACACCTTC.

The J gene is TRBJ2-3, the V gene TRBV7-7; D tentatively fits TRBD1 or TRBD2 (5 bases each). Germline V gives CDR1 SSHAT, CDR2 FNYEAQ (reference sequence). The CDR3 is made up of 16 amino acids. Trimming took off 2 bases at V and 0 bases at J, with 12 bases between the two ends. The chain's CDR3 is CASSLLPGASTDTQYF. The CDR3 DNA is TGTGCCAGCAGCTTACTTCCCGGGGCGAGCACAGATACGCAGTATTTT.

This clone came up a few times. The chain carries TRBV7-2 and TRBJ2-7; no definite D call. Germline V lookup: CDR1 SGHTA, CDR2 FQGNSA. Trimming left V 4 bases short and J 6 bases short, with 7 bases between. The CDR3 contains 11 residues. CDR3 protein: CASSYSGEQYF. CDR3 DNA: TGTGCCAGCAGCTACAGTGGCGAGCAGTACTTC.

The chain links TRBV6-5 to TRBJ2-1; D is possibly TRBD1 (6 bases). The CDR3 length is 15 residues. In germline, CDR1 is MNHEY, CDR2 SVGAGI. V shed 6 bases and J shed 4 bases, with 16 bases lying between them. For the CDR3, the DNA is TGTGCCAGCAGCCCCGACAGGAACCTTTACAATGAGCAGTTCTTC. Encoded protein: CASSPDRNLYNEQFF.

This chain links TRBV7-8 with TRBJ2-7; no clear D gene. Per germline, CDR1 SGHVS and CDR2 FQNEAQ. Trimming removed 1 base from V and 0 bases from J, with 7 bases in between. The CDR3 covers 14 residues. CDR3 protein: CASSLVYGSYEQYF. The CDR3 DNA reads as TGTGCCAGCAGCTTAGTTTACGGCTCCTACGAGCAGTACTTC. The whole variable domain, remainder taken from reference TRBV7-8 and TRBJ2-7, is GAGVSQSPRYKVAKRGQDVALRCDPISGHVSLFWYQQALGQGPEFLTYFQNEAQLDKSGLPSDRFFAERPEGSVSTLKIQRTQQEDSAVYLCASSLVYGSYEQYFGPGTRLTVT.

The gene calls are TRBV4-2 and TRBJ2-2, with D tentatively TRBD2 (6 bases). The V gene lost 1 base and the J gene lost 3 bases, with 9 bases spanning the gap. CDR1 and CDR2 (germline): LGHNA, YNFKEQ. The CDR3 sequence is 15 residues long. The CDR3 protein is CASSQAGADTGELFF. The DNA of the CDR3 is TGTGCCAGCAGCCAAGCGGGAGCGGACACCGGGGAGCTGTTTTTT.

The rearrangement links TRBV7-9 to TRBJ2-1, with TRBD1 identical over 7 bases. Germline V CDR1 and CDR2: SEHNR, FQNEAQ (reference sequence). V lost 5 bases and J lost 3; bases outside the gene matches: 4. CDR3 length: 14 amino acids. CDR3 sequence: CASSLGTVYNEQFF. The CDR3 DNA reads as TGTGCCAGCAGCCTAGGGACAGTCTACAATGAGCAGTTCTTC.

This chain links TRBV14 with TRBJ2-7; 7 bases map to TRBD2. The CDR3 is made up of 12 amino acids. The ends lost 5 bases at V and 9 bases at J; junction bases unmatched: 7. CDR1 is SGHDN and CDR2 is FVKESK in the germline V gene. CDR3 protein: CASSAAGFLQYF. DNA for the CDR3: TGTGCCAGCAGCGCAGCGGGATTCCTGCAGTACTTC.

The V gene is TRBV28, the J gene TRBJ2-5, with D possibly being TRBD1 (5 bases). Germline assignment: CDR1 MDHEN and CDR2 SYDVKM. With 1 base removed from V and 5 bases from J, the gap between germline ends came to 11 bases. This CDR3 has 14 amino acids. CDR3 nucleotide sequence: TGTGCCAGCAGTTTATATGGCGCAGGGGAGACCCAGTACTTC. Amino acids: CASSLYGAGETQYF.

The J gene is TRBJ2-5, the V gene TRBV30; D perhaps matches TRBD2 (5 bases). The length of the CDR3 is 14 residues. In germline, CDR1 is GTSNPN, CDR2 SVGIG (reference sequence). Deletions cut 2 bases from V and 2 bases from J, with 12 bases between. The CDR3, as DNA: TGTGCCTGGAGTAAGGTTGAGCGGCAAGAGACCCAGTACTTC. The encoded protein is CAWSKVERQETQYF.

The CDR3 sequence: CASSPTGSSYNEQFF. As DNA, the CDR3 is TGTGCCAGCAGCCCTACAGGGAGCTCCTACAATGAGCAGTTCTTC. The chain links TRBV5-4 to TRBJ2-1; possible D gene TRBD1, 6 bases. This CDR3 spans 15 amino acids. Germline CDR1 and CDR2: SGHNT and YYREEE (reference sequence). V was trimmed by 4 bases and J by 0 bases, leaving 11 bases between them.

The chain combines TRBV9 with TRBJ2-5; no clear D gene. Germline loops: CDR1 SGDLS, CDR2 YYNGEE. The CDR3 has 13 residues. Trimming stripped 3 bases from V and 5 bases from J, with 11 bases between. The CDR3 spells CASSGGAQETQYF. The CDR3 region has the DNA TGTGCCAGCAGCGGAGGCGCCCAGGAGACCCAGTACTTC.

V and J are TRBV28 and TRBJ2-1; D gene ambiguous. The CDR3 spans 11 residues. Trimming pared 7 bases from V and 4 bases from J, leaving 5 bases between. Germline-derived CDR1 and CDR2 are MDHEN and SYDVKM. The CDR3 loop is CASTAYNEQFF. DNA of the CDR3: TGTGCCAGCACCGCATACAATGAGCAGTTCTTC.

The chain uses TRBV20-1 and TRBJ2-3; a weak D match, TRBD1 (5 bases). The germline V and J ends were trimmed by 2 bases and 8 bases, with 8 bases remaining between them. The CDR3 runs 11 residues. CDR1 is DFQATT and CDR2 is SNEGSKA in the germline V gene (reference sequence). CDR3 region: CSARSGFTQYF. The CDR3 DNA reads as TGCAGTGCTAGATCAGGGTTTACGCAGTATTTT.

This rearrangement joins TRBV2 to TRBJ2-1; maybe TRBD1 (5 bases). Trimming took 5 bases from V and 4 from J, leaving 15 bases between them. Germline V gene data show CDR1 as SNHLY and CDR2 as FYNNEI. The CDR3 spans 15 residues. The CDR3 region has the DNA TGTGCCAGCAGTCCATGGACAAAGGCGTACAATGAGCAGTTCTTC. This encodes CASSPWTKAYNEQFF.

The J gene is TRBJ2-1, the V gene TRBV2; D may be TRBD1 (5 bases). V lost 8 bases, J lost 7 bases, and 15 bases lay in between. Looked up from germline, CDR1 is SNHLY and CDR2 is FYNNEI. CDR3 size: 13 residues. The CDR3 region has the DNA TGTGCCAGCTTCTTTTTGTGGACAAATGAGCAGTTCTTC. Translation: CASFFLWTNEQFF.

This clone has only a few counts. The same CDR3 can be traced to other DNA sequences in this sample. The J gene is TRBJ1-1, the V gene TRBV2; TRBD1 is a possible D gene (5 bases). The CDR3 spans 13 residues. Germline V gene data show CDR1 as SNHLY and CDR2 as FYNNEI. Trimming removed 6 bases from V and 1 base from J, with 9 bases in between. The CDR3 loop is CASRDRENTEAFF. The CDR3, as DNA: TGTGCCAGCAGAGACAGAGAGAACACTGAAGCTTTCTTT.

A few counts support this clone. The V and J genes are TRBV27 and TRBJ2-7, with 7 nucleotides matching TRBD1. The length of the CDR3 is 13 residues. J gave up 6 bases and V 5 bases, and 7 bases lay outside the gene matches. Germline V gives CDR1 MNHEY, CDR2 SMNVEV (reference sequence). CDR3 sequence reads: CASSQRQGPEQYF. CDR3 nucleotides: TGTGCCAGCAGTCAGAGACAGGGCCCCGAGCAGTACTTC.

The rearrangement joins TRBV6-1 to TRBJ1-1, with D possibly matching TRBD1 (5 bases). Germline CDR1 is MNHNS and CDR2 is SASEGT. V was shortened by 11 bases and J by 1 base, with 14 bases between the two germline ends. CDR3 size: 13 residues. The CDR3 DNA reads as TGTGCCTCCATAGACAGAAAGAACACTGAAGCTTTCTTT. It codes for CASIDRKNTEAFF.

The V and J genes are TRBV4-1 and TRBJ1-2; perhaps TRBD1 as D (5 bases). Germline V gene data show CDR1 as MGHRA and CDR2 as YSYEKL. This CDR3 region has 15 residues. Trimming shortened V by 2 bases and J by 1 base, and 11 bases separated the two germline ends. The CDR3, as DNA: TGCGCCAGCAGCCAAACGGGGCAGCTTAACTATGGCTACACCTTC. It encodes CASSQTGQLNYGYTF.

This clone was observed a handful of times. The chain uses TRBV29-1 and TRBJ1-2, with 9 bases fitting TRBD1. The trim removed 8 bases at V and 4 bases at J, leaving 8 bases unmatched. The CDR3 totals 13 residues. Germline lookup yields CDR1 SQVTM and CDR2 ANQGSEA. The CDR3 bases are TGCAGCACCCGGACAGGGGATTTCTATGGCTACACCTTC. This translates into CSTRTGDFYGYTF. Filled out from reference TRBV29-1 and TRBJ1-2, the complete variable domain reads SAVISQKPSRDICQRGTSLTIQCQVDSQVTMMFWYRQQPGQSLTLIATANQGSEATYESGFVIDKFPISRPNLTFSTLTVSNMSPEDSSIYLCSTRTGDFYGYTFGSGTRLTVV.

The V gene is TRBV7-9, the J gene TRBJ2-7; TRBD2 agrees at 14 bases. The CDR3 runs to 14 residues. The V gene's germline CDR1 is SEHNR and CDR2 FQNEAQ (reference sequence). V shed 5 bases, J shed 9 bases, and the junction held 6 bases outside the gene matches. The CDR3 protein is CASSPGLAGGRQYF. The CDR3 region has the DNA TGTGCCAGCAGCCCCGGACTAGCGGGAGGAAGGCAGTACTTC.

This chain joins TRBV9 and TRBJ1-2; D is perhaps TRBD1 (6 bases). The V end lost 5 bases, the J end lost 6 bases, and 11 bases lay between the germline ends. The length of the CDR3 is 12 residues. The V gene's germline CDR1 is SGDLS and CDR2 YYNGEE. The CDR3 loop is CASRRDTDGYTF. CDR3 sequence (DNA): TGTGCCAGCAGACGGGACACGGATGGCTACACCTTC.